These 5 T cell receptor beta chains were sequenced from one sample in a study of Graves' ophthalmopathy and Graves' hyperthyroidism. TCR beta CDR3 amplification used RNA transcripts. First-round RT-PCR with HTBI primers preceded a second-round multiplex PCR. TCRdb re-called the multiplex PCR reads through MiXCR, storing one row per CDR3 protein. The data hold 450,000 to 600,000 distinct CDR3 sequences, with under 45% observed a single time. The sequenced material came from peripheral blood or thyroid tissue (not recorded which). All receptors come from an adult man with Graves' hyperthyroidism.

This sequence joins TRBV25-1 and TRBJ1-1; the D gene is possibly TRBD1 (5 bases). Germline V lookup: CDR1 MGHDK, CDR2 SYGVNS. The CDR3 length is 17 residues. V lost 4 bases and J 3 bases, leaving 21 bases between the germline ends. This chain's CDR3 is CASSAREEGQGYTEAFF. CDR3 DNA sequence: TGTGCCAGCAGTGCTAGAGAAGAAGGCCAGGGATACACTGAAGCTTTCTTT. Complete variable domain (other parts from reference TRBV25-1 and TRBJ1-1): EADIYQTPRYLVIGTGKKITLECSQTMGHDKMYWYQQDPGMELHLIHYSYGVNSTEKGDLSSESTVSRIRTEHFPLTLESARPSHTSQYLCASSAREEGQGYTEAFFGQGTRLTVV.

Regarding this clonotype: This may be a read error, as it is one base from a much larger clone. The chain is built from TRBV12-5 and TRBJ1-2; tentative D call: TRBD1 (6 bases). The CDR3 is 14 amino acids. Germline loops: CDR1 LGHNT, CDR2 FRNRAP. The CDR3 DNA sequence: TGTGCTAGTGGTTTGGGCTATAACAGGGATGGCCACACCTTC. It specifies CASGLGYNRDGHTF.

The table lists this clonotype with a few counts. The genes are TRBV20-1 and TRBJ1-5, with D perhaps TRBD1 (6 bases). V was pared by 2 bases and J by 7 bases, with 18 bases between. Germline lookup yields CDR1 DFQATT and CDR2 SNEGSKA (reference sequence). The CDR3 has 15 residues. CDR3 sequence: CSARTGHRATQPQHF. The CDR3 nucleotides read TGCAGTGCTAGAACTGGACACAGGGCCACCCAGCCCCAGCATTTT.

This clonotype was seen many times. The rearrangement links TRBV7-8 to TRBJ1-5; 9 nucleotides align to TRBD1. Germline CDR1 and CDR2: SGHVS and FQNEAQ. The CDR3 contains 15 residues. V shed 5 bases and J 3 bases; nucleotides not matched to a gene: 5. The CDR3 loop reads CASSRTGEYNQPQHF. The CDR3 nucleotides read TGTGCCAGCAGCCGGACAGGGGAATACAATCAGCCCCAGCATTTT.

This rearrangement joins TRBV5-1 to TRBJ2-2; TRBD2 matches at 10 bases. This CDR3 has 14 amino acids. With 4 bases clipped from V and 4 bases from J, the junction kept 1 base outside the gene matches. Germline V gene sequence: CDR1 SGHRS, CDR2 YFSETQ. CDR3 sequence (DNA): TGCGCCAGCAGCAGCGGGAGGGCCACCGGGGAGCTGTTTTTT. Protein: CASSSGRATGELFF.